Below are 32 T cell receptor beta chains sequenced from a single sample in a study of blood T cell repertoires in COVID-19 (dated by TCRdb to about 2020). Preparation of the library involved the immunoSEQ multiplex PCR assay. TCRdb took this table from immuneACCESS and kept in-frame rearrangements with V and J called. Such tables lack part of the clones; where checked against another copy, unresolved V genes explain under half of the gap, and the rest is unexplained. The sample table contains under 200,000 clones; only one count was recorded for 70% to 90% of them. 20% to 25% of the sample is held by the ten biggest clonotypes. Sequencing used peripheral blood. These receptors all come from a man aged 55 to 70 with active or convalescent COVID-19.

This clone was seen more than once but under ten times. The chain uses TRBV3-1 (or the pseudogene TRBV3-2) and TRBJ1-1; TRBD1 is a possible D gene (5 bases). This CDR3 has 14 residues. The V gene's germline CDR1 is LGHDT and CDR2 YNNKEL (reference sequence). V was pared by 5 bases and J by 1 base, with 11 bases between. The CDR3 region is CASSDLQGNTEAFF. DNA of the CDR3: TGTGCCAGCAGCGACCTCCAGGGGAACACTGAAGCTTTCTTT.

The V and J genes are TRBV4-1 and TRBJ1-4; TRBD1 aligns across 9 bases. Germline loops: CDR1 MGHRA, CDR2 YSYEKL. The CDR3 is made up of 15 amino acids. V gave up 4 bases and J gave up 7 bases; unmatched junction bases: 7. The CDR3 coding sequence is TGCGCCAGCAGCCTCTCCGGGACAGGGAGTGAAAAACTGTTTTTT. Protein sequence: CASSLSGTGSEKLFF.

The gene calls are TRBV2 and TRBJ1-5; TRBD1 aligns across 7 bases. Germline values: CDR1 SNHLY, CDR2 FYNNEI. The CDR3 totals 16 residues. V lost 2 bases, J lost 3 bases, and 7 bases stayed unmatched. Here the CDR3 reads CASSERRTGDNQPQHF. For the CDR3, the DNA is TGTGCCAGCAGTGAACGTAGGACAGGAGACAATCAGCCCCAGCATTTT.

V is TRBV11-3 and J is TRBJ2-5, with 10 bases matching TRBD2. V shed 2 bases and J 8 bases; nucleotides not matched to a gene: 23. CDR3 length: 20 residues. Germline CDR1 is SGHNT and CDR2 is YENEEA. The CDR3 nucleotides are TGTGCCAGCAGCTTAAAGTTGCAGGAGCCGGGACTAGCGCACTTGGAAACCCAGTACTTC. It codes for CASSLKLQEPGLAHLETQYF.

The J gene is TRBJ2-3, the V gene TRBV6-1; tentative D call: TRBD2 (6 bases). The CDR3 is 14 amino acids. Germline V gene lookup returns CDR1 MNHNS and CDR2 SASEGT. V was cut by 1 base and J by 4 bases, with 9 bases left in between. CDR3 amino acids: CASSEGRVPDTQYF. CDR3 nucleotides: TGTGCCAGCAGTGAAGGGAGGGTACCAGATACGCAGTATTTT.

V gene TRBV18 combines with J gene TRBJ2-1, with TRBD1 matching over 8 bases. The CDR3 totals 18 residues. The J segment lost 3 bases and the V segment lost 1 base, leaving 11 bases of the junction unmatched. Germline V gives CDR1 KGHSH, CDR2 LQKENI. CDR3 bases: TGTGCCAGCTCACCACAGCAGGGGGCTTCTAAAAACTACAATGAGCAGTTCTTC. Translation gives CASSPQQGASKNYNEQFF. The full variable domain, its missing parts supplied by reference TRBV18 and TRBJ2-1, is NAGVMQNPRHLVRRRGQEARLRCSPMKGHSHVYWYRQLPEEGLKFMVYLQKENIIDESGMPKERFSAEFPKEGPSILRIQQVVRGDSAAYFCASSPQQGASKNYNEQFFGPGTRLTVL.

The CDR3 coding sequence is TGCAGTGCTAGTGGGACTAACCCTGGAAACACCATATATTTT. Residues: CSASGTNPGNTIYF. The rearrangement links TRBV20-1 to TRBJ1-3; maybe TRBD1 (5 bases). CDR1 and CDR2 (germline): DFQATT, SNEGSKA (reference sequence). V lost 3 bases and J lost 2, with 11 bases in between. This CDR3 is built from 14 residues.

The V gene is TRBV19, the J gene TRBJ1-4; possible D gene TRBD1, 5 bases. Between the trimmed V and J ends, which lost 2 bases and 6 bases, there was a span of 13 bases. Per the germline V gene, CDR1 is LNHDA and CDR2 is SQIVND (reference sequence). There are 15 residues in the CDR3. CDR3 nucleotide sequence: TGTGCCAGTAGTATAACCGGGGGAACGGATGAAAAACTGTTTTTT. Its translation: CASSITGGTDEKLFF.

V gene TRBV5-1 combines with J gene TRBJ1-1; perhaps TRBD1 as D (6 bases). Germline assignment: CDR1 SGHRS and CDR2 YFSETQ. The CDR3 is made up of 13 amino acids. Trimming left V 5 bases short and J 4 bases short, with 12 bases between. The CDR3 coding sequence is TGCGCCAGCAGTCTAACAGGGAGCACTGAAGCTTTCTTT. Translated: CASSLTGSTEAFF.

The gene calls are TRBV5-1 and TRBJ2-2, with a weak D call TRBD2 (6 bases). The CDR3 consists of 14 residues. V lost 1 base and J 3 bases, leaving 7 bases between the germline ends. The germline V gene has CDR1 SGHRS and CDR2 YFSETQ. The CDR3 sequence: CASSLSGYTGELFF. CDR3 DNA: TGCGCCAGCAGCTTGAGCGGGTACACCGGGGAGCTGTTTTTT. The complete variable domain, with remaining parts taken from reference TRBV5-1 and TRBJ2-2, reads KAGVTQTPRYLIKTRGQQVTLSCSPISGHRSVSWYQQTPGQGLQFLFEYFSETQRNKGNFPGRFSGRQFSNSRSEMNVSTLELGDSALYLCASSLSGYTGELFFGEGSRLTVL.

The chain carries TRBV29-1 and TRBJ1-1; D may be TRBD1 (5 bases). Germline CDR1 SQVTM, CDR2 ANQGSEA. The CDR3 consists of 14 residues. V lost 5 bases to trimming and J lost 5 bases, with 18 bases between them. The CDR3 is CSVNGPGVRTEAFF. CDR3 sequence (DNA): TGCAGCGTTAATGGCCCGGGGGTACGAACTGAAGCTTTCTTT. The whole variable domain, filled in from reference TRBV29-1 and TRBJ1-1, reads SAVISQKPSRDICQRGTSLTIQCQVDSQVTMMFWYRQQPGQSLTLIATANQGSEATYESGFVIDKFPISRPNLTFSTLTVSNMSPEDSSIYLCSVNGPGVRTEAFFGQGTRLTVV.

The rearrangement uses TRBV19 and TRBJ1-2, with 8 nucleotides matching TRBD1. The J segment lost 3 bases and the V segment lost 7 bases, leaving 16 bases of the junction unmatched. This CDR3 is 17 amino acids long. Germline V lookup: CDR1 LNHDA, CDR2 SQIVND (reference sequence). CDR3 sequence reads: CASNSPSRDRPDYGYTF. The CDR3 nucleotides are TGTGCCAGTAACTCCCCGTCCAGGGACAGGCCTGACTATGGCTACACCTTC.

This sequence joins TRBV9 and TRBJ1-2; 9 positions agree with TRBD1. CDR1 is SGDLS, CDR2 YYNGEE, per germline. This CDR3 has 15 amino acids. V gave up 0 bases and J gave up 2 bases; unmatched junction bases: 2. The CDR3 nucleotides are TGTGCCAGCAGCGTAGAGACAGGGGGAAACTATGGCTACACCTTC. Translating it yields CASSVETGGNYGYTF. Variable domain in full (rest from reference TRBV9 and TRBJ1-2): DSGVTQTPKHLITATGQRVTLRCSPRSGDLSVYWYQQSLDQGLQFLIQYYNGEERAKGNILERFSAQQFPDLHSELNLSSLELGDSALYFCASSVETGGNYGYTFGSGTRLTVV.

The chain couples TRBV5-1 to TRBJ2-3; the match to TRBD2 covers 13 bases. CDR3 length: 19 amino acids. Germline V CDR1 and CDR2: SGHRS, YFSETQ. V was clipped by 4 bases and J by 6 bases; unmatched bases: 17. The CDR3 reads CASSRGQGRTSGGADTQYF. CDR3 nucleotide sequence: TGCGCCAGCAGCCGGGGACAGGGTCGGACTAGCGGGGGAGCTGATACGCAGTATTTT.

This chain connects TRBV29-1 to TRBJ2-6, with D possibly being TRBD2 (7 bases). CDR1 is SQVTM and CDR2 is ANQGSEA in the germline V gene. The CDR3 is 14 residues long. The V and J ends lost 3 bases and 4 bases respectively, with 10 bases between them. CDR3 loop: CSVDRGAGANVLTF. DNA of the CDR3: TGCAGCGTTGACCGGGGGGCCGGGGCCAACGTCCTGACTTTC. The entire variable domain, with the rest obtained from reference TRBV29-1 and TRBJ2-6, is as follows: SAVISQKPSRDICQRGTSLTIQCQVDSQVTMMFWYRQQPGQSLTLIATANQGSEATYESGFVIDKFPISRPNLTFSTLTVSNMSPEDSSIYLCSVDRGAGANVLTFGAGSRLTVL.

As for this clone: Its ends do not fully match the called genes, so a read error is possible. The chain is built from TRBV5-6 and TRBJ1-2; the match to TRBD1 covers 12 bases. CDR1 is SGHDT, CDR2 YYEEEE, per germline. This CDR3 contains 15 residues. The CDR3 DNA sequence: TGTGCCAGCAGTTTGGGGACAGGGGGCATCTATGGCTACACCTTC. Translating gives CASSLGTGGIYGYTF.

This clone was counted only a few times. The V gene is TRBV5-8, the J gene TRBJ1-2, with D possibly matching TRBD1 (6 bases). Trimming took off 1 base at V and 13 bases at J, with 11 bases between the two ends. The germline V gene has CDR1 SGHTS and CDR2 YDEGEE. CDR3 size: 11 residues. CDR3: CASSLLGAGTF. The CDR3 DNA sequence: TGTGCCAGCAGCTTGTTGGGGGCCGGCACCTTC.

This chain joins TRBV29-1 and TRBJ2-5; 8 nucleotides agree with TRBD1. Germline trimming cut 4 bases from V and 5 bases from J; bases unmatched to any gene: 6. This CDR3 contains 13 residues. Germline values: CDR1 SQVTM, CDR2 ANQGSEA. CDR3: CSVGPGGRETQYF. The CDR3, as DNA: TGCAGCGTTGGTCCAGGGGGCCGGGAGACCCAGTACTTC.

The V gene is TRBV30, the J gene TRBJ1-2, with D uncertain. From germline, CDR1 is GTSNPN and CDR2 SVGIG (reference sequence). The V end was cut by 5 bases, the J end by 8 bases, with 18 bases between. CDR3 length: 13 amino acids. The CDR3 region is CAWGPLGGDGYTF. CDR3 bases: TGTGCCTGGGGCCCTTTAGGAGGAGACGGCTACACCTTC.

This chain joins TRBV6-1 and TRBJ2-3, with 8 positions matching TRBD1. The CDR3 is made up of 18 amino acids. Germline CDR1 is MNHNS and CDR2 is SASEGT. The V and J ends lost 0 bases and 3 bases, in that order; junction bases with no gene match: 11. CDR3 residues: CASSEAGRGRGATDTQYF. The CDR3 nucleotides read TGTGCCAGCAGTGAAGCGGGCAGGGGGCGGGGAGCAACAGATACGCAGTATTTT.

The rearrangement links TRBV6-5 to TRBJ1-1, with D unclear. CDR1 is MNHEY, CDR2 SVGAGI, per germline. The length of the CDR3 is 13 residues. V was pared by 7 bases and J by 11 bases, with 20 bases between. CDR3 loop: CASTDESRVSAFF. Written as DNA, the CDR3 is TGTGCCAGCACCGATGAGTCCCGGGTTTCGGCTTTCTTT.

The rearrangement joins TRBV5-1 to TRBJ1-1; D is perhaps TRBD1 (6 bases). The CDR3 totals 15 residues. Between the trimmed V and J ends, which lost 4 bases and 0 bases, there was a span of 13 bases. In germline, CDR1 is SGHRS, CDR2 YFSETQ. CDR3 sequence (DNA): TGCGCCAGCAGCCCCGGGACATCCTTGAACACTGAAGCTTTCTTT. It encodes CASSPGTSLNTEAFF.

This sequence joins TRBV6-5 and TRBJ1-2; the D is unclear. The CDR3 covers 13 residues. The V end lost 5 bases, the J end lost 0 bases, and 7 bases lay between the germline ends. Germline CDR1 reads MNHEY; CDR2 reads SVGAGI. CDR3 protein: CASSQTSNYGYTF. The CDR3 DNA reads as TGTGCCAGCAGTCAGACTTCTAACTATGGCTACACCTTC.

This clone came up a few times. This sequence joins TRBV5-4 and TRBJ2-7; TRBD1 matches 9 bases. The CDR3 is made up of 15 amino acids. Germline assignment: CDR1 SGHNT and CDR2 YYREEE (reference sequence). V shed 4 bases and J 4 bases; nucleotides not matched to a gene: 9. The CDR3 nucleotides are TGTGCCAGCAGCCCAGGGGACAGGGCTTATTACGAGCAGTACTTC. It is translated as CASSPGDRAYYEQYF.

The CDR3 DNA follows: TGCAGCGTTGAAGGTTCAACAGGGGCAGATACGCAGTATTTT. This sequence encodes CSVEGSTGADTQYF. V usage is TRBV29-1 and J usage is TRBJ2-3, with 7 bases fitting TRBD1. Trimming cost V 1 base and J 4 bases; bases outside gene matches: 5. The CDR3 loop spans 14 amino acids. Looked up from germline, CDR1 is SQVTM and CDR2 is ANQGSEA.

The J gene is TRBJ2-3, the V gene TRBV10-3, with D perhaps matching TRBD2 (5 bases). Trimming removed 6 bases at V and 4 bases at J, with 8 bases between. Looked up from germline, CDR1 is ENHRY and CDR2 is SYGVKD. The length of the CDR3 is 12 residues. CDR3 sequence: CAISRGPDTQYF. CDR3 coding DNA: TGTGCCATCAGCCGAGGGCCAGATACGCAGTATTTT.

The chain links TRBV5-1 to TRBJ1-2; D not resolved. Germline assignment: CDR1 SGHRS and CDR2 YFSETQ. Trimming took 0 bases from V and 7 from J, leaving 13 bases between them. The CDR3 covers 14 residues. As DNA, the CDR3 is TGCGCCAGCAGCTTGGGGGCGCGGGGTCTTGGCTACACCTTC. Translated, it gives CASSLGARGLGYTF.

The chain combines TRBV2 with TRBJ1-5, with unresolved D. Germline CDR1 and CDR2: SNHLY and FYNNEI. The ends were cut back, 4 bases at V and 7 bases at J, with 8 bases in the middle. CDR3 size: 12 residues. The CDR3 here is CASSGGWQPQHF. Here the CDR3 DNA reads TGTGCCAGCAGTGGAGGGTGGCAGCCCCAGCATTTT.

V gene TRBV29-1 combines with J gene TRBJ1-1, with D unresolved. Germline loops: CDR1 SQVTM, CDR2 ANQGSEA. The V and J ends lost 4 bases and 4 bases respectively, with 10 bases between them. CDR3 length: 12 amino acids. In nucleotides, the CDR3 is TGCAGCGTTGTCCGGGAGGGCACTGAAGCTTTCTTT. This sequence encodes CSVVREGTEAFF.

There are many counts of this clone. The chain recombines TRBV6-1 with TRBJ1-4; TRBD1 matches 9 bases. Germline values: CDR1 MNHNS, CDR2 SASEGT. The junction had 8 bases not matched to a gene; V was cut back by 2 bases and J by 7 bases. This CDR3 comprises 16 residues. The chain's CDR3 is CASSENYGTGPEKLFF. CDR3 nucleotides: TGTGCCAGCAGTGAAAATTATGGGACAGGGCCTGAAAAACTGTTTTTT.

The chain recombines TRBV10-3 with TRBJ1-1; a possible D gene is TRBD1 (5 bases). CDR3 length: 11 residues. V shed 5 bases and J shed 8 bases, with 9 bases lying between them. Germline V gene data show CDR1 as ENHRY and CDR2 as SYGVKD. The CDR3 DNA sequence: TGTGCCATCAGTCGGGGGTCGGAAGCTTTCTTT. Translation gives CAISRGSEAFF.

The CDR3 bases are TGTGCCAGCGGAGGCGGTCGAGTAGCCTCTGGGGCCAACGTCCTGACTTTC. Its protein is CASGGGRVASGANVLTF. The chain couples TRBV27 to TRBJ2-6; a weak D match, TRBD2 (5 bases). The V end lost 8 bases, the J end lost 0 bases, and 17 bases lay between the germline ends. The CDR3 length is 17 residues. Per germline, CDR1 MNHEY and CDR2 SMNVEV (reference sequence).